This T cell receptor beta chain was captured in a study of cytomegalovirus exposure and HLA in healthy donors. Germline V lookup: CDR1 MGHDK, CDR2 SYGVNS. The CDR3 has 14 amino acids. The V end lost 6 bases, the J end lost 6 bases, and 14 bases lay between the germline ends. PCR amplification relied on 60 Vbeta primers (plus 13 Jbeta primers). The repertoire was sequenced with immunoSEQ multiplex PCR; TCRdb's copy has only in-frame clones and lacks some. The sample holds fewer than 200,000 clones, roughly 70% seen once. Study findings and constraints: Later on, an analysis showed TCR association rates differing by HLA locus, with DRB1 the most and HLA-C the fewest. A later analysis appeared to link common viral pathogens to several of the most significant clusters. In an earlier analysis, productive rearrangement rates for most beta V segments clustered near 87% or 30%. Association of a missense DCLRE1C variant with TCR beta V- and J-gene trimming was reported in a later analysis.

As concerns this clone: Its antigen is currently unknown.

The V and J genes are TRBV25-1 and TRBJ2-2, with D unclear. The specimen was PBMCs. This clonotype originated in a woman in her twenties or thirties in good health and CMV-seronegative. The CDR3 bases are TGTGCCAGCAGCGAACCATTGCGGCCCGGGGAGCTGTTTTTT. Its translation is CASSEPLRPGELFF.